A selection of T cell receptor beta chains follows, all from one sample in a study of T cells in Graves' hyperthyroidism and ophthalmopathy. One entry per CDR3 protein results from TCRdb running MiXCR on the multiplex PCR reads. The sample contains hundreds of thousands of distinct CDR3 sequences, 35% to 55% of which appear only once. Sequencing was done on a sample of peripheral blood or thyroid tissue (not recorded which). Source of these receptors: a woman under 30 with Graves' hyperthyroidism. CDR3s include the opening cysteine and the closing phenylalanine or tryptophan. D genes are given only for firm matches. Size values are once, few and many counts, or a class for expanded clones, and some rows have none.

J gene | clone size | D gene | V gene | CDR3 protein | CDR3 DNA
TRBJ1-2 | many | . | TRBV15 | CATSRDRVNYGYTF | TGTGCCACCAGCAGAGATCGGGTAAACTATGGCTACACCTTC
TRBJ1-2 | . | . | TRBV7-2 | CAISDVGGYTF | TGTGCCATCAGTGACGTCGGTGGCTACACCTTC
TRBJ2-5 | . | . | TRBV5-1 | CASRGTSLQETQYF | TGCGCCAGCAGGGGCACCTCCCTCCAAGAGACCCAGTACTTC
TRBJ1-3 | . | . | TRBV12-3/TRBV12-4 | CASSSDVGGTNTIYF | TGTGCCAGCAGTTCCGATGTTGGGGGCACGAACACCATATATTTT
TRBJ1-2 | many | . | TRBV9 | CASSAKGGYTF | TGTGCCAGCAGCGCGAAGGGGGGCTACACCTTC
TRBJ1-1 | . | . | TRBV4-3 | CASSPGPKNTEAFF | TGCGCCAGCAGCCCGGGACCGAAGAACACTGAAGCTTTCTTT
TRBJ1-5 | . | TRBD1 | TRBV9 | CASSPRGTVAEPQHF | TGTGCCAGCAGCCCTCGTGGGACAGTCGCAGAGCCCCAGCATTTT
TRBJ1-2 | . | . | TRBV24-1 | CAGTGTGGYTF | TGTGCTGGTACAGGGACCGGCGGCTACACCTTC
TRBJ2-5 | many | . | TRBV7-8 | CASTRFTGETQYF | TGTGCCAGCACCCGCTTCACGGGGGAGACCCAGTACTTC
TRBJ2-5 | . | . | TRBV19 | CASSMTMTSRGTQYF | TGTGCCAGTAGTATGACCATGACAAGCCGGGGGACCCAGTACTTC
TRBJ1-1 | . | . | TRBV27 | CATSSGHRETFF | TGTGCCACCTCATCGGGACACCGTGAAACTTTCTTT
TRBJ2-5 | . | TRBD1 | TRBV25-1 | CAETGKETQYF | TGTGCCGAGACAGGGAAAGAGACCCAGTACTTC
TRBJ1-5 | . | . | TRBV12-3/TRBV12-4 | CASGIGDGNQPQHF | TGTGCCAGCGGCATCGGGGATGGGAATCAGCCCCAGCATTTT
TRBJ1-1 | few | . | TRBV12-3/TRBV12-4 | CASSITEAFF | TGTGCCAGCAGTATCACTGAAGCTTTCTTT
TRBJ1-3 | . | . | TRBV5-1 | CASSTADHSSGNTIYF | TGCGCCAGCAGCACCGCGGACCACTCATCTGGAAACACCATATATTTT
TRBJ1-2 | many | . | TRBV15 | CATSRVQEVMDGYTF | TGTGCCACCAGCAGAGTCCAGGAGGTAATGGATGGCTACACCTTC